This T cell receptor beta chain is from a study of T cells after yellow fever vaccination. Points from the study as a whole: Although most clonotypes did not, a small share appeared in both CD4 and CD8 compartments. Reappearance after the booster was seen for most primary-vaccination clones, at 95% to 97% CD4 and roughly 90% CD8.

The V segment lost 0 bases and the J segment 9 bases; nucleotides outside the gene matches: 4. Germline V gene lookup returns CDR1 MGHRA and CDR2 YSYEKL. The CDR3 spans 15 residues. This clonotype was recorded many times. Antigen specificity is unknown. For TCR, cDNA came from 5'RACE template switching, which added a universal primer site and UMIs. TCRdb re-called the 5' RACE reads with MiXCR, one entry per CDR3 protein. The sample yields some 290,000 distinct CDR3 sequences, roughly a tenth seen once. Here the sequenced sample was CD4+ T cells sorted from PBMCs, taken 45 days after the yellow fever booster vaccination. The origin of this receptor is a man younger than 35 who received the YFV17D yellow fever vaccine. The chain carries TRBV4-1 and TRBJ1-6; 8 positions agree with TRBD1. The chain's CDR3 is CASSQDSQGASPLHF. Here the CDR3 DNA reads TGCGCCAGCAGCCAAGATTCTCAGGGGGCTTCACCCCTCCACTTT.